The source of this TCR beta chain is a study of sequential checkpoint blockade in melanoma. Study details: Arm A got nivolumab then ipilimumab; arm B the reverse, 1:1. Maintenance nivolumab came after either treatment sequence.

Some clones are missing from TCRdb's copy, which holds only in-frame ones; the method was immunoSEQ multiplex PCR. This table holds fewer than 15,000 clones, more than 75% found once. In germline, CDR1 is LNHDA, CDR2 SQIVND (reference sequence). V was clipped by 11 bases and J by 1 base, with 11 bases between them. This CDR3 is 13 amino acids long. Treatment defined: randomized to nivolumab then ipilimumab (arm A) or the reverse (arm B). Patients had received no earlier DNA-damaging chemotherapy. Sorted cells were live CD3+CD8+, lacking CD19 and CD56, from PBMCs. This TCR was recovered from a human donor with melanoma. The sequencing here drew on CD8+ T cells sorted from blood (inferred from file names), taken from a patient given nivolumab and ipilimumab in sequence. The chain links TRBV19 to TRBJ1-4; D is ambiguous. Written as DNA, the CDR3 is TGTGCCGCGCAGCGCGGAACTAATGAAAAACTGTTTTTT. Amino acids: CAAQRGTNEKLFF.